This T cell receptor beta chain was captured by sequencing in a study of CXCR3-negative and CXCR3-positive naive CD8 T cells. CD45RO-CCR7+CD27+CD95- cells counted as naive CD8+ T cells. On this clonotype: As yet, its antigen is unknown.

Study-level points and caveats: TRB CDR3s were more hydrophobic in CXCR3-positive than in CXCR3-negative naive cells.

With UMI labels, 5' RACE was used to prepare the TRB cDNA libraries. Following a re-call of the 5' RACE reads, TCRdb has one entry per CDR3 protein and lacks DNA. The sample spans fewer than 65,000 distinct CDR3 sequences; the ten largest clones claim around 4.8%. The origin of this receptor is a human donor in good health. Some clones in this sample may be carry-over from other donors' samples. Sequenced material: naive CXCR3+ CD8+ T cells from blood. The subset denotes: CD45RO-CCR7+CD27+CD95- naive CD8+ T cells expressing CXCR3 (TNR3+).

CDR3 residues: CASSVRGGAIDEQFF. The chain carries TRBV9 and TRBJ2-1; the D call from TCRdb, TRBD2, cannot be confirmed without DNA. The germline gives CDR1 SGDLS, CDR2 YYNGEE. The CDR3 contains 15 residues.